This TCR beta chain was profiled in a study of cytotoxic CD8 clonotypes in ibrutinib-treated CLL. Study conclusions and caveats: Lymph node repertoires were not studied, and sampling times were unmatched. The study found public clonotypes uncommon, contracting or stable on treatment.

This clone was counted a few times. What it binds is unknown. Some clones are missing from TCRdb's copy, which holds only in-frame ones; the method was immunoSEQ multiplex PCR. The sample consists of roughly 110,000 clones, about 58% of them appearing once. The CDR3 extends over 13 amino acids. The germline V gene has CDR1 GTSNPN and CDR2 SVGIG (reference sequence). Trimming stripped 1 base from V and 5 bases from J, with 11 bases between. This sample comprised PBMCs, obtained after 24 months of ibrutinib treatment. The clonotype was recovered from a human donor with chronic lymphocytic leukemia. The gene calls are TRBV30 and TRBJ2-5; D possibly corresponds to TRBD1 (6 bases). The CDR3: CAWSGTARETQYF. The CDR3 nucleotides are TGTGCCTGGAGTGGGACAGCTCGGGAGACCCAGTACTTC.